This T cell receptor beta chain was captured by sequencing in a study of blood T cell repertoires in COVID-19. Method: immunoSEQ multiplex PCR; TCRdb's copy keeps in-frame clones and lacks some. The data contain nearly 200,000 clones, approximately 88% of them seen just once; the ten biggest clones take up 7.5% to 10%. Germline V gene lookup returns CDR1 MGHDK and CDR2 SYGVNS. The CDR3 contains 15 residues. The V and J ends lost 4 bases and 7 bases, in that order; junction bases with no gene match: 8. This clone appeared a few times. This sequence joins TRBV25-1 and TRBJ1-4; 8 bases align to TRBD1. The sequence derives from a woman aged 18-29 years who had recovered from COVID-19. The sample comprised PBMCs or T cells enriched from blood (not recorded which). Here the CDR3 DNA reads TGTGCCAGCAGTGCCCGGGACAGGAACCTTGAAAAACTGTTTTTT. Translated: CASSARDRNLEKLFF.